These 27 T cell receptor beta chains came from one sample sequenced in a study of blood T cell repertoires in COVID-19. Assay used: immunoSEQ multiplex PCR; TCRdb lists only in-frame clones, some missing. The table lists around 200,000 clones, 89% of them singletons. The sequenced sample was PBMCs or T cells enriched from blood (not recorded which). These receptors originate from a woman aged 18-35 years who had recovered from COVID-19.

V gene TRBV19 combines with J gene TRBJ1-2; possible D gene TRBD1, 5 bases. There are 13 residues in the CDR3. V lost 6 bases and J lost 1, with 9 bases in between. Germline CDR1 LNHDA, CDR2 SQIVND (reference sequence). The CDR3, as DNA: TGTGCCAGTAGGAAGACAGTTAACTATGGCTACACCTTC. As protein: CASRKTVNYGYTF.

The CDR3 reads CASSLRGIYGYTF. The CDR3 nucleotides read TGTGCCAGCAGTTTAAGGGGTATCTATGGCTACACCTTC. The chain employs TRBV28 and TRBJ1-2, with TRBD1 as a possible D gene (5 bases). Germline CDR1 reads MDHEN; CDR2 reads SYDVKM. The V end was cut by 2 bases, the J end by 4 bases, with 8 bases between. The CDR3 consists of 13 residues.

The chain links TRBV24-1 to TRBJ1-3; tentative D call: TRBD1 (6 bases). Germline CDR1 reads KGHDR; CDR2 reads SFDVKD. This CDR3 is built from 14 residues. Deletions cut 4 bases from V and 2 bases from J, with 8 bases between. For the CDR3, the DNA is TGTGCCACCAGTGAATCAGGGGCTGGAAACACCATATATTTT. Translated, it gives CATSESGAGNTIYF.

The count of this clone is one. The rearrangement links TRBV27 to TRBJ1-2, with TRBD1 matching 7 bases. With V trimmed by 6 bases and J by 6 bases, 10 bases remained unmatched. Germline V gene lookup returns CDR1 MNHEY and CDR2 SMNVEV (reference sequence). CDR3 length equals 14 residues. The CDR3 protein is CASRRLGGADGYTF. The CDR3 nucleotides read TGTGCCAGCAGGCGGCTAGGGGGCGCGGATGGCTACACCTTC.

The CDR3 DNA reads TGTGCCAGCAGTTTCGTCGGGGACTTTTCCAACTATGGCTACACCTTC. Translation: CASSFVGDFSNYGYTF. The chain couples TRBV27 to TRBJ1-2, with D perhaps TRBD1 (5 bases). V dropped 3 bases and J dropped 2 bases, with 16 bases sitting between them. The CDR3 sequence is 16 residues long. In germline, CDR1 is MNHEY, CDR2 SMNVEV (reference sequence).

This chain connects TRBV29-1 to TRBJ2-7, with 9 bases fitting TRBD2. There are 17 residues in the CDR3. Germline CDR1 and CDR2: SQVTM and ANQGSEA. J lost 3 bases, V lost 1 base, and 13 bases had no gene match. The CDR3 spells CSVEVKDGGTSLYEQYF. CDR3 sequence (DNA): TGCAGCGTTGAAGTAAAAGATGGTGGGACTAGCCTCTACGAGCAGTACTTC.

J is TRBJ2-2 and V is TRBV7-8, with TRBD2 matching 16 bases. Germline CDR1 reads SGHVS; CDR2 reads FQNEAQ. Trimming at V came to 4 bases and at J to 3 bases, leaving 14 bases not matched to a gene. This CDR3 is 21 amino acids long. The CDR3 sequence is CASSSPDSGLAGGRYTGELFF. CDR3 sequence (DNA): TGTGCCAGCAGCTCCCCGGATTCGGGACTAGCGGGAGGGAGGTACACCGGGGAGCTGTTTTTT.

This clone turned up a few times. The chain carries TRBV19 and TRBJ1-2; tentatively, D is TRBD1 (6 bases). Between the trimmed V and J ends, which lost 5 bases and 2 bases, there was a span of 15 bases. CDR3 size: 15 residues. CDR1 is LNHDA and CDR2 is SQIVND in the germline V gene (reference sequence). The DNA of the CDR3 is TGTGCCAGTAGTTTCCCCGGGCAGGGGAACTATGGCTACACCTTC. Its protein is CASSFPGQGNYGYTF.

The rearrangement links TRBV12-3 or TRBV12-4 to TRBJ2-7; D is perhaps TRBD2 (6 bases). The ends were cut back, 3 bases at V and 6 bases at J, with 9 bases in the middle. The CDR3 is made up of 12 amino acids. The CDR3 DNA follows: TGTGCCAGCAGTTTTGGAGGGTCCGAGCAGTACTTC. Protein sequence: CASSFGGSEQYF.

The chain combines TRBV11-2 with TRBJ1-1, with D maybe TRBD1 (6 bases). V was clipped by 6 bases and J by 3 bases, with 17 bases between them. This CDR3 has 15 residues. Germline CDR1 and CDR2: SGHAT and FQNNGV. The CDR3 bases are TGTGCCAGCAGGGATCTGGGGGCGTCGGACACTGAAGCTTTCTTT. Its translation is CASRDLGASDTEAFF.

For the CDR3, the DNA is TGTGCCAGCAGCCACTATAGCTTACTAGCACGACGCGAGCAGTTCTTC. Translation gives CASSHYSLLARREQFF. This sequence joins TRBV14 and TRBJ2-1; TRBD2 might be the D (6 bases). Trimming cost V 3 bases and J 10 bases, with 22 bases left between them. The CDR3 totals 16 residues. In germline, CDR1 is SGHDN, CDR2 FVKESK. Drawing the rest from reference TRBV14 and TRBJ2-1, the complete variable domain is EAGVTQFPSHSVIEKGQTVTLRCDPISGHDNLYWYRRVMGKEIKFLLHFVKESKQDESGMPNNRFLAERTGGTYSTLKVQPAELEDSGVYFCASSHYSLLARREQFFGPGTRLTVL.

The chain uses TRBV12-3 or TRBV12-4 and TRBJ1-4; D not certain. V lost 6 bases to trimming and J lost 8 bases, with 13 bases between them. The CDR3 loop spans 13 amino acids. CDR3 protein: CASSPGQPEKLFF. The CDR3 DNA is TGTGCCAGCAGCCCTGGGCAACCAGAAAAACTGTTTTTT.

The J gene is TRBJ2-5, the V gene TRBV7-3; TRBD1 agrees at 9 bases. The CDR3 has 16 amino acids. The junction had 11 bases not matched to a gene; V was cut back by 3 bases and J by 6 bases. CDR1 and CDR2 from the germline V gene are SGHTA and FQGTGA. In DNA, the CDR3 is TGTGCCAGCAGCTTTTTCCCGGGACAGGGATTAAAGACCCAGTACTTC. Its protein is CASSFFPGQGLKTQYF.

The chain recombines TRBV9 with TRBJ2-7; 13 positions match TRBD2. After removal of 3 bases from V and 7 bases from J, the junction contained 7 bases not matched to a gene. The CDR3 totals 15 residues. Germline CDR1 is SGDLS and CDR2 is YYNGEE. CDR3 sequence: CASSAGTSGTGEQYF. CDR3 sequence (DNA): TGTGCCAGCAGCGCCGGGACTAGCGGGACCGGGGAGCAGTACTTC.

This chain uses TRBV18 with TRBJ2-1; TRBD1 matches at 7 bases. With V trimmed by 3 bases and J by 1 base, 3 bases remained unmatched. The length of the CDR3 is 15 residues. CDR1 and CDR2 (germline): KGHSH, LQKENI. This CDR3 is CASSPGTASYNEQFF. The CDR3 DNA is TGTGCCAGCTCACCGGGGACAGCATCCTACAATGAGCAGTTCTTC. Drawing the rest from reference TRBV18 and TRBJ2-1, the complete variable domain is NAGVMQNPRHLVRRRGQEARLRCSPMKGHSHVYWYRQLPEEGLKFMVYLQKENIIDESGMPKERFSAEFPKEGPSILRIQQVVRGDSAAYFCASSPGTASYNEQFFGPGTRLTVL.

The CDR3 protein is CASSRTGSHQPQHF. In DNA, the CDR3 is TGTGCCAGCAGCCGGACAGGAAGTCATCAGCCCCAGCATTTT. The chain links TRBV6-2 or TRBV6-3 to TRBJ1-5, with 7 bases identical to TRBD1. The junction had 7 bases not matched to a gene; V was cut back by 6 bases and J by 5 bases. Looked up from germline, CDR1 is MNHEY and CDR2 is SVGEGT. The CDR3 extends over 14 amino acids.

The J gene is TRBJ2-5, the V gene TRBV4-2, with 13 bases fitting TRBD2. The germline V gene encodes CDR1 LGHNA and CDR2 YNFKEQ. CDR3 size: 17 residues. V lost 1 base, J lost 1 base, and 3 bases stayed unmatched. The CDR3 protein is CASSQVGTSGTQETQYF. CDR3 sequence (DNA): TGTGCCAGCAGCCAAGTGGGGACTAGCGGGACCCAAGAGACCCAGTACTTC.

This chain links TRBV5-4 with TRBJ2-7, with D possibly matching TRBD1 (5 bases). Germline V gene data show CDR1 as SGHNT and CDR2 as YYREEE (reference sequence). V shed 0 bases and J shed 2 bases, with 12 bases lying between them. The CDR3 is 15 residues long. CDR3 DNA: TGTGCCAGCAGCTTGGCCCCAGGGCTCCCCTACGAGCAGTACTTC. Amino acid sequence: CASSLAPGLPYEQYF.

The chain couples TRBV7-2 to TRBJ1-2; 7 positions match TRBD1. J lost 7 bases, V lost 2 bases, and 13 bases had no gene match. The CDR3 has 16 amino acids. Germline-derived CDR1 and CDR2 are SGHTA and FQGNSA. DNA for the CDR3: TGTGCCAGCAGCTTAATATCTAGGGGACAGAAGGTTGGCTACACCTTC. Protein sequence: CASSLISRGQKVGYTF.

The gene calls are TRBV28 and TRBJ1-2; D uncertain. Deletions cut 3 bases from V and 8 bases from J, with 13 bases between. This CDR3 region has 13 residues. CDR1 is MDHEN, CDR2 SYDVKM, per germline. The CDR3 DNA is TGTGCCAGCAGTTTGGCTGGGAGCCTCGGCTACACCTTC. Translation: CASSLAGSLGYTF.

The chain's CDR3 is CASSFFRVGGRTEAFF. CDR3 DNA: TGTGCCAGCAGTTTTTTCAGGGTTGGCGGCAGGACTGAAGCTTTCTTT. The chain is built from TRBV28 and TRBJ1-1; maybe TRBD1 (5 bases). CDR3 length: 16 residues. Per the germline V gene, CDR1 is MDHEN and CDR2 is SYDVKM. Trimming pared 3 bases from V and 5 bases from J, leaving 19 bases between.

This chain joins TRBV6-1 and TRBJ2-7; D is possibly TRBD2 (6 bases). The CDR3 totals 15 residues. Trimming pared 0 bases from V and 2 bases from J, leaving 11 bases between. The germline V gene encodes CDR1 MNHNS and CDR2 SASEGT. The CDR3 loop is CASSEARGAPYEQYF. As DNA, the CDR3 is TGTGCCAGCAGTGAAGCGCGGGGAGCCCCCTACGAGCAGTACTTC.

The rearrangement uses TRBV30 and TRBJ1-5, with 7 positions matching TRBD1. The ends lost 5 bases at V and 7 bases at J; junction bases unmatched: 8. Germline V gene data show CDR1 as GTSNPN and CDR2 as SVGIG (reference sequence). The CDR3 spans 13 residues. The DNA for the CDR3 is TGTGCCTGGGCGACAGGGTTAGACCAGCCCCAGCATTTT. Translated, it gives CAWATGLDQPQHF.

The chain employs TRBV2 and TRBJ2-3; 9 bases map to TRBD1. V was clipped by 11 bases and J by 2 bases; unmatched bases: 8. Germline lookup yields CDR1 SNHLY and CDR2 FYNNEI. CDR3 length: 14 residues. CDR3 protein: CAGRDRVATDTQYF. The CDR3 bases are TGTGCCGGCCGGGACAGGGTGGCCACAGATACGCAGTATTTT.

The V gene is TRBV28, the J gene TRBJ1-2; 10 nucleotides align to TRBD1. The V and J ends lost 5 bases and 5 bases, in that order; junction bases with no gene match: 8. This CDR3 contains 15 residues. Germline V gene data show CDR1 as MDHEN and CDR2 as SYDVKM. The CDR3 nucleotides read TGTGCCAGCAGTAGAGGGACAGGGGCATTGTATGGCTACACCTTC. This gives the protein CASSRGTGALYGYTF.

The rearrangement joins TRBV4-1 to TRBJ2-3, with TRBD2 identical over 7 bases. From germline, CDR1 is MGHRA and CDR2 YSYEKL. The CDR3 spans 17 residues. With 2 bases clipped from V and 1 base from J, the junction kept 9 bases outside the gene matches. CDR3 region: CASSQSGLVIRTDTQYF. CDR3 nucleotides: TGCGCCAGCAGCCAATCTGGACTAGTCATTCGCACAGATACGCAGTATTTT.

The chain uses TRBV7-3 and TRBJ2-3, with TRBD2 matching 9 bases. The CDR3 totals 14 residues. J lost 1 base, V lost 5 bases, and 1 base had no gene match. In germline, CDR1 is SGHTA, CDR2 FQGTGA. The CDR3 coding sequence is TGTGCCAGCAGCCGGACTAGCGGCACAGATACGCAGTATTTT. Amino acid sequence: CASSRTSGTDTQYF.